This TCR beta chain was found in a study of T-cell memory formation after mild COVID-19 (dated by TCRdb to about 2021). At the level of the whole study: Most TCR sequence clusters were specific to one of the two donors. Longitudinal TCRalpha and TCRbeta repertoire sequencing tracked T-cell clones expanding and contracting after mild COVID-19 in two donors. Two young, previously healthy adult volunteers made up the cohort, one male and one female. Study-wide findings and limitations: Some responding clones were found in pre-infection memory, which suggests that pre-existing cross-reactive memory T cells took part in the SARS-CoV-2 response. From day 15 to 85, contracting clones showed balanced CD4/CD8 phenotypes, whereas a second wave of clones that expanded from day 15 to 37 leaned towards CD4+. Contracting CD4+ clones turned up mainly in the CM and EM memory subsets, whereas EMRA was where CD8+ clones were enriched. The second-wave clones that peaked on day 37 were not confirmed to be SARS-CoV-2 specific. The study covered only a couple of mild cases, and larger cohorts including severe cases with pre-infection samples were considered necessary.

PBMCs were isolated by Ficoll-Paque density gradient centrifugation. Sequenced using an Illumina NovaSeq 6000. TCRalpha and TCRbeta cDNA libraries were constructed by 5'RACE with constant-segment primers, with sample barcodes and unique molecular identifiers being introduced. Trizol reagent was used to extract RNA from every sample. The libraries were amplified in two PCR steps, and the second step added a second sample barcode and Illumina TruSeq adapters. Sequencing of libraries was performed on an Illumina NovaSeq with 2 x 150 bp paired-end reads. The original pipeline was this. The reads were demultiplexed and collapsed into UMI-guided consensus sequences using migec v1.2.7. Using mixcr v2.1.11, UMI consensuses were aligned to TRA and TRB V and J templates and then assembled into clonotypes. A clonotype was counted as expanded or contracted only when both edgeR and NoisET called the clonotype significant, with the noise models trained on biological replicates. For edgeR calls, the cutoffs were a false discovery rate-adjusted p below 0.01 and a log2 fold-change threshold of 1. As an exploratory analysis of dynamics, max-normalized trajectories of the 1000 most abundant clonotypes were examined with PCA combined with hierarchical clustering. Separately sequenced CD4+ and CD8+ repertoires were used to assign a CD4 or CD8 phenotype to each responding clone. TCRdb trimmed public reads at Q25 via fastp, called clones via MiXCR and kept in-frame beta chains. Under each unique CDR3 protein, matching rows form one entry showing the most common genes and DNA. The V and J calls shown here were made by TCRdb, not taken from the authors' results. The sample table lists about 100,000 distinct CDR3 sequences, approximately 10% of them with a count of one. In total, the top ten clones hold about 40% of the sample.

This clonotype was seen only a few times. Its binding antigen is unknown. No base-level quality is on record; no much larger clone is a single base apart. This receptor was obtained from a man aged 18 to 29 who had mild COVID-19 (a few samples of this study predate the infection). The sample titles of this study are shuffled in the database, so cell type and time point are left out; the donor was told from shared clones. Input material: PBMCs or a T cell subset sorted from them (not recorded which).

The nucleotide sequence reads TGTGCCAGCACCCTGATAAGGAACACTGAAGCTTTCTTT. The resulting protein is CASTLIRNTEAFF. The rearrangement combines TRBV28 with TRBJ1-1, with the D gene too uncertain to name. For CDR1 and CDR2, the germline V gene lists MDHEN and SYDVKM. The V and J ends are trimmed by 7 bases and 1 base, leaving 10 bases between them. The CDR3 sequence holds 13 residues, the cysteine and phenylalanine included. Only the CDR3 DNA stays, 39 bases, in frame from base 1. Outside the CDR3, residues come from the reference TRBV28 and TRBJ1-1 proteins, so the full variable domain is: DVKVTQSSRYLVKRTGEKVFLECVQDMDHENMFWYRQDPGLGLRLIYFSYDVKMKEKGDIPEGYSVSREKKERFSLILESASTNQTSMYLCASTLIRNTEAFFGQGTRLTVV.